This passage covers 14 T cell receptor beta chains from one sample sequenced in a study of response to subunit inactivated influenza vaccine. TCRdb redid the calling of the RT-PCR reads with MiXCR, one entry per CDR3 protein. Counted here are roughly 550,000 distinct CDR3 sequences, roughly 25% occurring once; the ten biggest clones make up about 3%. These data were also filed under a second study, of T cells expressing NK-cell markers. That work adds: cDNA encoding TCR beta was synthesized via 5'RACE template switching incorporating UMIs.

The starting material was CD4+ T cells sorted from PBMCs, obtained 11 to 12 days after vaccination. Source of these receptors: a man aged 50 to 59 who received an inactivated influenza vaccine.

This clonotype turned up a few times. The CDR3 DNA reads TGTGCCAGCTCACCATTGACAGGGGAGACCCAGTACTTC. It yields the protein CASSPLTGETQYF. This chain connects TRBV18 to TRBJ2-5, with 7 bases fitting TRBD1. This CDR3 has 13 amino acids. The junction had 2 bases not matched to a gene; V was cut back by 2 bases and J by 5 bases. Germline V CDR1 and CDR2: KGHSH, LQKENI.

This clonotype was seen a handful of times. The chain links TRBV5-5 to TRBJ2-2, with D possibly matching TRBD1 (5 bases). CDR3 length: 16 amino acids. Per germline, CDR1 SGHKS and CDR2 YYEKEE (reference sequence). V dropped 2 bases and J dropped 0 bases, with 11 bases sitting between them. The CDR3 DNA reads TGTGCCAGCAGCTTATCGACAGTACCGAACACCGGGGAGCTGTTTTTT. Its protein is CASSLSTVPNTGELFF.

CDR3 sequence (DNA): TGTGCCAGCAGCCCCCCGATTGGAAGCACCGGGGAGCTGTTTTTT. Translating gives CASSPPIGSTGELFF. V usage is TRBV6-1 and J usage is TRBJ2-2; D is unclear. CDR3 length: 15 residues. V was pared by 6 bases and J by 4 bases, with 15 bases between. CDR1 and CDR2 (germline): MNHNS, SASEGT.

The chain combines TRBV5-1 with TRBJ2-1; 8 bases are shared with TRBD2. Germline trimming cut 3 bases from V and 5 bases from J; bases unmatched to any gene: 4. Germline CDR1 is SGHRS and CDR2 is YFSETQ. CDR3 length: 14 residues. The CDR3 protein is CASSSGGGNNEQFF. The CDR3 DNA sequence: TGCGCCAGCAGCTCGGGGGGGGGAAACAATGAGCAGTTCTTC.

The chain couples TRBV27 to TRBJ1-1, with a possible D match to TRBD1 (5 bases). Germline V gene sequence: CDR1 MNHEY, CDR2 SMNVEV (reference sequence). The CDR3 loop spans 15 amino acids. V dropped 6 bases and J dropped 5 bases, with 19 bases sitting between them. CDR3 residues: CASRTATGWDTEAFF. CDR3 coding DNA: TGTGCCAGCAGGACGGCTACAGGCTGGGATACTGAAGCTTTCTTT.

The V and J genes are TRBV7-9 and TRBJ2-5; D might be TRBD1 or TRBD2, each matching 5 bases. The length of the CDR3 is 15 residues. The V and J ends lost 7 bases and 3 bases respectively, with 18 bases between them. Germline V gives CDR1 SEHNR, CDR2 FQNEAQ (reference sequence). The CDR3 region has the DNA TGTGCCAGCAAAAGAACCGGGGCCACGGAAGAGACCCAGTACTTC. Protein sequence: CASKRTGATEETQYF.

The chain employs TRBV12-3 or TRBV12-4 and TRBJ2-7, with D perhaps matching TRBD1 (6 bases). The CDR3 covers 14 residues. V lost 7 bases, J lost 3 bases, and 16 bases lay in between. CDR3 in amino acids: CASTGGGANYEQYF. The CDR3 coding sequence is TGTGCCAGCACTGGTGGGGGCGCAAACTACGAGCAGTACTTC.

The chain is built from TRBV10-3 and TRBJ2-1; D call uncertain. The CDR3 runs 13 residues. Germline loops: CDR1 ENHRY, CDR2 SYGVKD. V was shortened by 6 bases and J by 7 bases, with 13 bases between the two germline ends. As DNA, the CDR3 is TGTGCCATCAGCCAACCTGCACAAAATGAGCAGTTCTTC. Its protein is CAISQPAQNEQFF.

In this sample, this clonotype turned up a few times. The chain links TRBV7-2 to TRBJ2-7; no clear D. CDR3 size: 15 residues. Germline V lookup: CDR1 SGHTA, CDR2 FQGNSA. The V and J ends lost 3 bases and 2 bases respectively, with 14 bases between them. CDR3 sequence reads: CASSFDPYAPYEQYF. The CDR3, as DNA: TGTGCCAGCAGCTTTGACCCCTACGCCCCCTACGAGCAGTACTTC. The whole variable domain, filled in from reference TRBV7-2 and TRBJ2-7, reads GAGVSQSPSNKVTEKGKDVELRCDPISGHTALYWYRQSLGQGLEFLIYFQGNSAPDKSGLPSDRFSAERTGGSVSTLTIQRTQQEDSAVYLCASSFDPYAPYEQYFGPGTRLTVT.

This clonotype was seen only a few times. CDR3: CASNPTGYNSPLHF. CDR3 coding DNA: TGTGCCAGCAACCCGACAGGTTATAATTCACCCCTCCACTTT. The rearrangement joins TRBV12-3 or TRBV12-4 to TRBJ1-6, with D perhaps TRBD1 (6 bases). V was clipped by 7 bases and J by 4 bases, with 11 bases between them. This CDR3 is 14 amino acids long.

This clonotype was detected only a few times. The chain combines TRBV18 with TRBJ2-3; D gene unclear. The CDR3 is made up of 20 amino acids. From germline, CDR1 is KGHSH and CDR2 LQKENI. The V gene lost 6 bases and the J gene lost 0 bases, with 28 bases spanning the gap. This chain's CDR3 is CASSPDVRLTLISSTDTQYF. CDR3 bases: TGTGCCAGCTCCCCGGACGTCAGGCTTACCCTCATATCTAGCACAGATACGCAGTATTTT.

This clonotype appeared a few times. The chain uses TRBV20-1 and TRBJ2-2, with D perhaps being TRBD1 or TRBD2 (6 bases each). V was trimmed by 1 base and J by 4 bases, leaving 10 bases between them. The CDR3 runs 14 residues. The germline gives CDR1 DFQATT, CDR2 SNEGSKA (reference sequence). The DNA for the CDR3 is TGCAGTGCTAGAGTAGGGGGGAGCACCGGGGAGCTGTTTTTT. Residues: CSARVGGSTGELFF.

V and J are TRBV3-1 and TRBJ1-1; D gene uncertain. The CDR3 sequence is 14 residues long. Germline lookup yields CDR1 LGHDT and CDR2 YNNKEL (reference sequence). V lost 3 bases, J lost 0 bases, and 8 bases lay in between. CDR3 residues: CASSQASLNTEAFF. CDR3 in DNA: TGTGCCAGCAGCCAGGCCTCACTGAACACTGAAGCTTTCTTT.

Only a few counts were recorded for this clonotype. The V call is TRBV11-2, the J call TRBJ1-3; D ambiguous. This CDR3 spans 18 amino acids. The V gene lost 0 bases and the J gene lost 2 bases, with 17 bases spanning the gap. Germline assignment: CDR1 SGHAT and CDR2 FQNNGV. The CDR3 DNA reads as TGTGCCAGCAGCTTAGAGAGGAAGGGTCCAAAAACTGGAAACACCATATATTTT. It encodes CASSLERKGPKTGNTIYF.